These 7 T cell receptor beta chains share one sample of origin, sequenced in a study of regulatory T cells in long-lasting Graves disease. Specified time point: newly diagnosed GD, antithyroid drugs for less than 3 months. Making the TCR library involved RNA that had been extracted from PBMCs. Library construction for TCR beta used iRepertoire HTBI primers and Arm-PCR of CDR3 regions. TCRdb re-called the multiplex PCR reads through MiXCR, storing one row per CDR3 protein. The data show approximately 480,000 distinct CDR3 sequences, with roughly 17% seen just once and over 9% held by the top ten. The sample also formed part of further work on T cells in Graves' hyperthyroidism and ophthalmopathy.

The sample consisted of peripheral blood mononuclear cells (PBMCs), taken at new diagnosis, from a patient treated with antithyroid drugs. The receptors derive from a man aged 35-49 years with Graves disease.

This clonotype appeared a few times. V and J are TRBV5-1 and TRBJ2-2; D is possibly TRBD1 (6 bases). Germline CDR1 SGHRS, CDR2 YFSETQ. The CDR3 covers 15 residues. V lost 3 bases, J lost 3 bases, and 12 bases lay in between. The CDR3 DNA follows: TGCGCCAGCAGCTCAGGGGCGTATGACACCGGGGAGCTGTTTTTT. Residues: CASSSGAYDTGELFF.

For this clonotype: With a much larger clone just one base away, this may be a read error. V is TRBV12-3 or TRBV12-4 and J is TRBJ2-1; D may be TRBD1 (6 bases). The V gene lost 3 bases and the J gene lost 2 bases, with 11 bases spanning the gap. The CDR3 has 15 amino acids. This chain's CDR3 is CASSFRTETYNEQFF. CDR3 nucleotide sequence: TGTGCCAGCAGTTTCAGGACAGAAACCTACAATGAGCAGTTCTTC.

This clonotype was found many times. The chain employs TRBV5-1 and TRBJ2-7; 10 bases align to TRBD2. The germline CDR1 and CDR2 sequences are SGHRS and YFSETQ. Trimming removed 7 bases from V and 3 bases from J; junction bases left unmatched: 7. The CDR3 covers 14 residues. The DNA of the CDR3 is TGCGCCAGCGGAATAGCGGGAGGAGACTACGAGCAGTACTTC. Its protein product is CASGIAGGDYEQYF.

This chain links TRBV2 with TRBJ1-1; 7 nucleotides agree with TRBD1. Germline loops: CDR1 SNHLY, CDR2 FYNNEI. The J segment lost 0 bases and the V segment lost 11 bases, leaving 9 bases of the junction unmatched. The CDR3 spans 14 residues. CDR3 sequence: CALKAGQMNTEAFF. The DNA for the CDR3 is TGTGCCCTCAAAGCGGGACAGATGAACACTGAAGCTTTCTTT.

This clonotype was counted only a few times. In DNA form, the CDR3 reads TGTGCCAGCATATCAGGGGGCGTTCGGTATGGCTACACCTTC. This translates into CASISGGVRYGYTF. The chain employs TRBV28 and TRBJ1-2; 8 positions agree with TRBD1. The CDR3 runs to 14 residues. The germline CDR1 and CDR2 sequences are MDHEN and SYDVKM. J was trimmed by 5 bases and V by 7 bases; bases with no gene match: 9.

This clonotype showed up many times. The J gene is TRBJ2-1, the V gene TRBV24-1; D not certain. Germline assignment: CDR1 KGHDR and CDR2 SFDVKD. V was clipped by 2 bases and J by 0 bases, with 10 bases between them. This CDR3 contains 16 residues. CDR3 coding DNA: TGTGCCACCAGTGATTCCTCACCCAGCTCCTACAATGAGCAGTTCTTC. Its protein is CATSDSSPSSYNEQFF.

The V and J genes are TRBV5-1 and TRBJ2-1; the match to TRBD2 covers 9 bases. Germline loops: CDR1 SGHRS, CDR2 YFSETQ. The CDR3 has 17 amino acids. With 4 bases clipped from V and 8 bases from J, the junction kept 16 bases outside the gene matches. As DNA, the CDR3 is TGCGCCAGCAGCCCCGATATCAGCGCGGGAGGGCGCGATGAGCAGTTCTTC. Protein: CASSPDISAGGRDEQFF.